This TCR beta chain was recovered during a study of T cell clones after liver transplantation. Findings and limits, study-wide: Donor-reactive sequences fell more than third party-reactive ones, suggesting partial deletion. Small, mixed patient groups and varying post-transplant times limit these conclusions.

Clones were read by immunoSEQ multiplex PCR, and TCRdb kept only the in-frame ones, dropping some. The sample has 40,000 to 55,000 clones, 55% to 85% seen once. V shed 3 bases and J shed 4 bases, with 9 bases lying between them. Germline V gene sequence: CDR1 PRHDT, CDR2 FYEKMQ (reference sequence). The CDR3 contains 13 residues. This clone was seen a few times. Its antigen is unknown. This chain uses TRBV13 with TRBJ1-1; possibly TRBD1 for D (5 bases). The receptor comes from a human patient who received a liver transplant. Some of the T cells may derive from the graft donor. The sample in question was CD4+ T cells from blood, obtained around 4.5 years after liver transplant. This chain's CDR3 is CASSLGESTEAFF. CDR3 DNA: TGTGCCAGCAGCTTGGGGGAGTCCACTGAAGCTTTCTTT.